This T cell receptor beta chain was identified in a study of blood T cell repertoires in COVID-19. Study-level information: COVID-19 samples from acute and convalescent phases originated in the United States, Italy and Spain. PBMCs, B-cell-depleted T cells, or T cells were the source of the cDNA or gDNA that made up the material.

Under the authors' procedure: Estimated nucleated cell counts came from reference gene primer amplification. This table comes from immunoSEQ multiplex PCR, and its TCRdb copy is limited to in-frame clones, with some not included. From that table come the V and J calls and clone size; the DNA was used to work out D and trimming. Of some 220,000 clones listed, more than 65% are singletons. The source of this sequence is a man in his forties or fifties with active or convalescent COVID-19. What was sequenced was peripheral blood.

The CDR3: CASSQGTGGQPQHF. The CDR3 DNA reads as TGCGCCAGCAGCCAAGGCACAGGGGGTCAGCCCCAGCATTTT. V gene TRBV4-3 combines with J gene TRBJ1-5; 8 nucleotides match TRBD1. The germline V gene encodes CDR1 LGHNA and CDR2 YSLEER. Losses at the gene ends were 1 base for V and 6 bases for J; bases not matched to a gene: 2. CDR3 size: 14 residues.